This TCR beta chain was found in a study of shared clonotypes between healthy human individuals. Study-level information: Donors were a couple of women and a few men aged 18 to 49.

The CDR3 is 13 amino acids. Germline assignment: CDR1 SGHDT and CDR2 YYEEEE. V was cut by 4 bases and J by 11 bases, with 18 bases left in between. Some clones are missing from TCRdb's copy, which holds only in-frame ones; the method was immunoSEQ multiplex PCR. Here the sample spans around 1,900,000 clones, just under 95% being singletons. CD8 cells classed as naive were CD45RO-negative and positively selected for CCR7, excluding terminally differentiated effector memory CD45RA+ cells. Healthy and HIV-negative, the adult donors had no recent acute infections or vaccinations. Study-wide findings and caveats: Among donors, clonotype sharing was expected to be affected by sequencing depth. Among several donors, roughly 5% of naive CD4 clonotypes were found in common.

In the case of this clone: Its cognate antigen is unknown.

Sequencing was carried out using naive CD8+ T cells from PBMCs. The rearrangement links TRBV5-6 to TRBJ2-5, with D possibly TRBD2 on 7 matching bases. This clonotype was sampled from a young man in good health. Some clones in this sample may be carry-over from other donors' samples. In nucleotides, the CDR3 is TGTGCCAGCAGCCAACAGGGACGGCGGGAGCAGTACTTC. It is translated as CASSQQGRREQYF. The complete variable domain, with remaining parts taken from reference TRBV5-6 and TRBJ2-5, reads DAGVTQSPTHLIKTRGQQVTLRCSPKSGHDTVSWYQQALGQGPQFIFQYYEEEERQRGNFPDRFSGHQFPNYSSELNVNALLLGDSALYLCASSQQGRREQYFGPGTRLLVL.